These 14 T cell receptor beta chains share one sample of origin, sequenced in a study of blood T cell repertoires in COVID-19. TCRdb keeps only in-frame clones here, not all; method: immunoSEQ multiplex PCR. The data contain roughly 100,000 clones, 81% of them singletons. The sample comprised peripheral blood. The receptor source for this set is an elderly man with acute or convalescent COVID-19.

V and J are TRBV6-6 and TRBJ1-1; D possibly corresponds to TRBD1 (6 bases). Trimming took off 5 bases at V and 4 bases at J, with 14 bases between the two ends. The length of the CDR3 is 14 residues. Germline V gene sequence: CDR1 MNHNY, CDR2 SVGAGI (reference sequence). CDR3 in DNA: TGTGCCAGCAGTCCTACAGGGTCGAGCACTGAAGCTTTCTTT. Translated: CASSPTGSSTEAFF.

The rearrangement uses TRBV19 and TRBJ2-6, with 7 bases aligning to TRBD1. Trimming removed 3 bases from V and 1 base from J; junction bases left unmatched: 9. This CDR3 comprises 18 residues. Germline lookup yields CDR1 LNHDA and CDR2 SQIVND (reference sequence). The DNA for the CDR3 is TGTGCCAGTAGTATTAAGGGACAGAGCGCTTCTGGGGCCAACGTCCTGACTTTC. As protein: CASSIKGQSASGANVLTF.

This clone was seen only once. The chain couples TRBV12-3 or TRBV12-4 to TRBJ2-1, with 8 positions matching TRBD2. This CDR3 spans 13 amino acids. V lost 4 bases to trimming and J lost 7 bases; unmatched junction nucleotides: 3. CDR3 bases: TGTGCCAGCAGTTCCGGGAGGGGAAATGAGCAGTTCTTC. Its translation is CASSSGRGNEQFF.

The sample holds a few counts of this clone. The rearrangement links TRBV27 to TRBJ2-1; weak D call: TRBD1 (5 bases). Trimming pared 1 base from V and 10 bases from J, leaving 17 bases between. This CDR3 has 15 residues. The germline V gene encodes CDR1 MNHEY and CDR2 SMNVEV (reference sequence). The CDR3 reads CASSLLGQRFGEQFF. CDR3 nucleotides: TGTGCCAGCAGTTTATTGGGGCAACGGTTCGGCGAGCAGTTCTTC.

V usage is TRBV5-1 and J usage is TRBJ2-6; possibly TRBD2 for D (5 bases). Looked up from germline, CDR1 is SGHRS and CDR2 is YFSETQ. This CDR3 comprises 16 residues. Trimming removed 3 bases at V and 0 bases at J, with 10 bases between. The CDR3 DNA is TGCGCCAGCAGCTCCCGGGGTTTCTCTGGGGCCAACGTCCTGACTTTC. The encoded protein is CASSSRGFSGANVLTF. The whole variable domain, filled in from reference TRBV5-1 and TRBJ2-6, reads KAGVTQTPRYLIKTRGQQVTLSCSPISGHRSVSWYQQTPGQGLQFLFEYFSETQRNKGNFPGRFSGRQFSNSRSEMNVSTLELGDSALYLCASSSRGFSGANVLTFGAGSRLTVL.

This clone came up a few times. The genes are TRBV6-5 and TRBJ1-4; 7 nucleotides agree with TRBD1. This CDR3 is built from 14 residues. With 6 bases clipped from V and 8 bases from J, the junction kept 9 bases outside the gene matches. The germline CDR1 and CDR2 sequences are MNHEY and SVGAGI. DNA of the CDR3: TGTGCCAGCAGGCGGGACAGCCGAGGGGAAAAACTGTTTTTT. Translation gives CASRRDSRGEKLFF.

The chain uses TRBV7-3 and TRBJ2-1, with 12 nucleotides matching TRBD2. The germline gives CDR1 SGHTA, CDR2 FQGTGA. This CDR3 contains 15 residues. J gave up 8 bases and V 2 bases, and 4 bases lay outside the gene matches. CDR3 bases: TGTGCCAGCAGCTTAGGACTAGCGGGAATCGATGAGCAGTTCTTC. Translation: CASSLGLAGIDEQFF.

This clone was found once. The chain combines TRBV5-1 with TRBJ1-1; 7 bases fit TRBD1. From germline, CDR1 is SGHRS and CDR2 YFSETQ. The CDR3 sequence is 14 residues long. The trim removed 4 bases at V and 0 bases at J, leaving 3 bases unmatched. As DNA, the CDR3 is TGCGCCAGCAGCCAGACAGGGCTGAACACTGAAGCTTTCTTT. Amino acid sequence: CASSQTGLNTEAFF.

The rearrangement links TRBV28 to TRBJ1-6; D is ambiguous. The CDR3 consists of 19 residues. Trimming removed 3 bases from V and 0 bases from J, with 18 bases in between. The germline V gene encodes CDR1 MDHEN and CDR2 SYDVKM. The CDR3 spells CASSFVRVKTSSYNSPLHF. The CDR3 nucleotides are TGTGCCAGCAGTTTTGTGCGGGTGAAGACGAGCTCCTATAATTCACCCCTCCACTTT.

The CDR3 here is CASSLSGQGNQPQHF. The DNA for the CDR3 is TGCGCCAGCAGCCTTAGCGGACAGGGGAATCAGCCCCAGCATTTT. The rearrangement joins TRBV4-1 to TRBJ1-5; 9 bases are shared with TRBD1. Losses at the gene ends were 4 bases for V and 4 bases for J; bases not matched to a gene: 5. This CDR3 region has 15 residues. Per the germline V gene, CDR1 is MGHRA and CDR2 is YSYEKL.

This clone came up once. V gene TRBV19 combines with J gene TRBJ1-5; TRBD1 matches 9 bases. The CDR3 length is 15 residues. Trimming took 7 bases from V and 9 from J; bases not matched to a gene: 13. Germline assignment: CDR1 LNHDA and CDR2 SQIVND (reference sequence). The DNA for the CDR3 is TGTGCCAGTAATTTGGGGGGACAGGGACTTCGGCCCCAGCATTTT. Its protein product is CASNLGGQGLRPQHF.

The chain is built from TRBV12-5 and TRBJ2-1, with 8 nucleotides matching TRBD2. Germline CDR1 is LGHNT and CDR2 is FRNRAP. This CDR3 is 14 amino acids long. After removal of 7 bases from V and 9 bases from J, the junction contained 11 bases not matched to a gene. This CDR3 reads CASAFPIAGGEQFF. For the CDR3, the DNA is TGTGCTAGTGCTTTTCCAATTGCGGGGGGTGAGCAGTTCTTC.

This clone has a count of ten or more. V gene TRBV6-5 combines with J gene TRBJ2-7; the D gene is possibly TRBD1 (6 bases). This CDR3 region has 13 residues. Trimming took off 6 bases at V and 0 bases at J, with 9 bases between the two ends. CDR1 and CDR2 (germline): MNHEY, SVGAGI. CDR3 sequence reads: CASRQGLSYEQYF. The DNA of the CDR3 is TGTGCCAGCAGACAGGGTCTCTCCTACGAGCAGTACTTC.

The CDR3 sequence: CASSPPGRTVINTGELFF. The CDR3 region has the DNA TGTGCCAGCTCACCACCAGGTCGGACAGTTATTAACACCGGGGAGCTGTTTTTT. The chain joins TRBV18 to TRBJ2-2; a weak D match, TRBD1 (6 bases). Germline V gives CDR1 KGHSH, CDR2 LQKENI. This CDR3 contains 18 residues. V was pared by 0 bases and J by 2 bases, with 16 bases between.